This entry describes one T cell receptor beta chain. What it binds is unknown. The isolated RNA, all of it, was reverse transcribed, so expressed TCRB transcripts were what got sequenced. Profiled with immunoSEQ multiplex PCR; TCRdb holds only in-frame clones, not every one. Of 130,000 to 150,000 clones listed, 10% to 15% are singletons. CD45RO/CCR7/CD25/CD127/CD95/CD27 sorting isolated CD4+ naive, central memory, regulatory and stem cell-like memory cells. The data derive from a study of beta chain features in type 1 diabetes. Germline V gene lookup returns CDR1 LNHDA and CDR2 SQIVND (reference sequence). This CDR3 has 14 residues. Trimming took off 6 bases at V and 1 base at J, with 10 bases between the two ends. General study points: There was a moderate but significant shortening of TCRB CDR3s in all four CD4+ subsets of Type 1 diabetes patients.

The chain uses TRBV19 and TRBJ1-3; D uncertain. This TCR came from a young man with type 1 diabetes. The sequenced sample consisted of central memory CD4+ T cells from blood. This chain's CDR3 is CASRPHGSGNTIYF. As DNA, the CDR3 is TGTGCCAGTAGGCCTCATGGTTCTGGAAACACCATATATTTT.